This TCR beta chain stems from a study of T cell repertoires in cytomegalovirus infection. About the research overall: Indications came from public TCR beta signatures; they pointed to CMV infection and to a matching HLA type.

Study-wide results and limits: Cumulative frequency of public TCR beta families picked out carriers of CMV plus the relevant HLA. Clonotype analysis showed dominance of the ex vivo response by HLA-C-restricted CMV-specific TCR beta clonotypes.

Per germline, CDR1 SGHDT and CDR2 YYEEEE. The V gene lost 10 bases and the J gene lost 2 bases, with 13 bases spanning the gap. The CDR3 contains 13 residues. On this clonotype: What it binds is not known.

TCRdb reanalysed the reads using MiXCR and keeps one entry per CDR3 protein. The table has more than 75,000 distinct CDR3 sequences, roughly 29% seen once; the top ten hold roughly 70%. This TCR was recovered from a human donor in good health (CMV status not recorded). Some clones in this sample may be carry-over from other donors' samples. The specimen was CD8+ T cells from cultured PBMCs, collected from culture after CMV antigen stimulation. The chain is built from TRBV5-6 and TRBJ2-1; D possibly uses TRBD1 or TRBD2 (6 bases each). The chain's CDR3 is CALGRGPYNEQFF. The CDR3 bases are TGTGCCCTTGGCCGGGGGCCCTACAATGAGCAGTTCTTC. Using reference TRBV5-6 and TRBJ2-1 for the parts outside the CDR3, the full variable domain is DAGVTQSPTHLIKTRGQQVTLRCSPKSGHDTVSWYQQALGQGPQFIFQYYEEEERQRGNFPDRFSGHQFPNYSSELNVNALLLGDSALYLCALGRGPYNEQFFGPGTRLTVL.